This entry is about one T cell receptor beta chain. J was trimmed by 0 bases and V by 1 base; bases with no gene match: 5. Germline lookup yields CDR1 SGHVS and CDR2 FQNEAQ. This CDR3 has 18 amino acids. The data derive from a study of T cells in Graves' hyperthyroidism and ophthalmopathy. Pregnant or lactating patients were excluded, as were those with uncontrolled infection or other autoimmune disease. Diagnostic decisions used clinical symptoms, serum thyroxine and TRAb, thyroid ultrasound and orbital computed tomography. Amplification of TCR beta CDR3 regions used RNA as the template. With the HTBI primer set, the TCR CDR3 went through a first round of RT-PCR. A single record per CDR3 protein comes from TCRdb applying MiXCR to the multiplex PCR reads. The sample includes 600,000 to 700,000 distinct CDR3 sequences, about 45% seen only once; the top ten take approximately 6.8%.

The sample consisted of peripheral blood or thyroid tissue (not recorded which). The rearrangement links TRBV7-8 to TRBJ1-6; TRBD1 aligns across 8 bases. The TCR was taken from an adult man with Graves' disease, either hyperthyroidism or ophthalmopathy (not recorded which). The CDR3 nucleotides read TGTGCCAGCAGCTTAGTGGGACAGGAGAGCTCCTATAATTCACCCCTCCACTTT. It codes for CASSLVGQESSYNSPLHF.